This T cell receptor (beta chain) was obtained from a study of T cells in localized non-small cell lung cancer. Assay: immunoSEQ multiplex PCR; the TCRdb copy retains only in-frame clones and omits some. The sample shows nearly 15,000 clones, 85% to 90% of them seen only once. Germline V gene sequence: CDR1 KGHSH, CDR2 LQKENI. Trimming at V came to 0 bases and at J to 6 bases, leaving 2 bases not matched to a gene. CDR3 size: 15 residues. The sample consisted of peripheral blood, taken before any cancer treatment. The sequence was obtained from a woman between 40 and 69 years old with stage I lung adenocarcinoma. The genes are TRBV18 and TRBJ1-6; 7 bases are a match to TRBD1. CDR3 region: CASSPPGGGNSPLHF. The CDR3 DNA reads TGTGCCAGCTCACCACCAGGGGGCGGTAATTCACCCCTCCACTTT.